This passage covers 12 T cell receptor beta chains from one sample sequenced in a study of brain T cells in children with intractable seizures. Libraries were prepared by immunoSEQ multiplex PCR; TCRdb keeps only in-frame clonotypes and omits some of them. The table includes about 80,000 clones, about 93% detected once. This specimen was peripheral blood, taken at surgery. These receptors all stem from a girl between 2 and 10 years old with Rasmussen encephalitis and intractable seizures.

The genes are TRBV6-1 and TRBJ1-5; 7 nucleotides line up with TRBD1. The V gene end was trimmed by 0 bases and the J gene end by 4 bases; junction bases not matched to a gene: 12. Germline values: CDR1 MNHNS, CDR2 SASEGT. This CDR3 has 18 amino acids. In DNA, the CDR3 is TGTGCCAGCAGTGAAGCCCTCGCGACAGGGATTCGGAATCAGCCCCAGCATTTT. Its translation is CASSEALATGIRNQPQHF.

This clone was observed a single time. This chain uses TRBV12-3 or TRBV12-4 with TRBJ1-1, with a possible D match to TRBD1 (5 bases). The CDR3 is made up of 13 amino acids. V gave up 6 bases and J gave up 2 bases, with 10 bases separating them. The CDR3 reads CASSWTPNTEAFF. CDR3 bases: TGTGCCAGCAGCTGGACACCTAACACTGAAGCTTTCTTT.

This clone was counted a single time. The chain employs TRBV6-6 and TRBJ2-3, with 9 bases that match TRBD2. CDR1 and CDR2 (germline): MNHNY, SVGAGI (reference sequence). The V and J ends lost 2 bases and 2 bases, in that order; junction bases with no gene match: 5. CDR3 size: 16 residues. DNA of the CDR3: TGTGCCAGCAGTTACCAAGCGGGGGGCCCCACAGATACGCAGTATTTT. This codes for CASSYQAGGPTDTQYF.

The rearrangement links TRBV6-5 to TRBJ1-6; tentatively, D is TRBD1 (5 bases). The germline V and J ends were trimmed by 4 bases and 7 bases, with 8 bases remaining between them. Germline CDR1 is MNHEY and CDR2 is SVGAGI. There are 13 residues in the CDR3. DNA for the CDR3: TGTGCCAGCAGTTCACCAGGGAATTCACCCCTCCACTTT. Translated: CASSSPGNSPLHF.

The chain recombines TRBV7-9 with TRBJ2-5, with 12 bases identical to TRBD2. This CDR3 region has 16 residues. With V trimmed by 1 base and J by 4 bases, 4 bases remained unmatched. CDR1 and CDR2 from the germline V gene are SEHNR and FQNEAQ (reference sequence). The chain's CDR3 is CASSLGLAGVIETQYF. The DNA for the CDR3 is TGTGCCAGCAGCTTAGGACTAGCGGGAGTAATAGAGACCCAGTACTTC.

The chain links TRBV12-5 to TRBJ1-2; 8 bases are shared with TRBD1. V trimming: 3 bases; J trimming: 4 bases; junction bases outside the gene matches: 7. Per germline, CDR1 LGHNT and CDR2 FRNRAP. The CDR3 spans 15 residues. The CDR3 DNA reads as TGTGCTAGTGGTTTAGCGGCCGACAGGGGCTATGGCTACACCTTC. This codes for CASGLAADRGYGYTF.

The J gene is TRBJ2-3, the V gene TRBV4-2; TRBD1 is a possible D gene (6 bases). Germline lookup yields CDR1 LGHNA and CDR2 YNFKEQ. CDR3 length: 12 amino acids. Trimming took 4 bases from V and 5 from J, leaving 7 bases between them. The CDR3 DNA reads TGTGCCAGCAGCCTAGGGGGAGATACGCAGTATTTT. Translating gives CASSLGGDTQYF.

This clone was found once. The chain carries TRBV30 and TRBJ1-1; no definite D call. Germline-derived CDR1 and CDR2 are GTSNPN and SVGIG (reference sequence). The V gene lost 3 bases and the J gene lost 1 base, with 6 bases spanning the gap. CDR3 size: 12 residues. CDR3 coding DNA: TGTGCCTGGAGCGAGGGGAACACTGAAGCTTTCTTT. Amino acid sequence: CAWSEGNTEAFF.

As DNA, the CDR3 is TGTGCCAGTAGCTCACTACTCGGCAATGAGCAGTTCTTC. Translating gives CASSSLLGNEQFF. V and J are TRBV19 and TRBJ2-1; D is unclear. The length of the CDR3 is 13 residues. V lost 6 bases and J 6 bases, leaving 12 bases between the germline ends. CDR1 is LNHDA and CDR2 is SQIVND in the germline V gene (reference sequence).

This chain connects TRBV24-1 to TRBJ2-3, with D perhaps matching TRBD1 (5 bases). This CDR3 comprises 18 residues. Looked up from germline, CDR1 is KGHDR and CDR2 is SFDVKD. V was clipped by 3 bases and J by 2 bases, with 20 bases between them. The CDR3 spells CATSDSLQGPVVTDTQYF. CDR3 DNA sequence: TGTGCCACCAGTGATAGTCTCCAGGGTCCGGTAGTCACAGATACGCAGTATTTT.

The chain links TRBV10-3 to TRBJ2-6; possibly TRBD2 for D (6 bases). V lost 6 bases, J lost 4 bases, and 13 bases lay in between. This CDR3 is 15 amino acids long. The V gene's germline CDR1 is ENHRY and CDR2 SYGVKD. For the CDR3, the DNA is TGTGCCATCAGGGGGGAGGACTCCGGGGCCAACGTCCTGACTTTC. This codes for CAIRGEDSGANVLTF.

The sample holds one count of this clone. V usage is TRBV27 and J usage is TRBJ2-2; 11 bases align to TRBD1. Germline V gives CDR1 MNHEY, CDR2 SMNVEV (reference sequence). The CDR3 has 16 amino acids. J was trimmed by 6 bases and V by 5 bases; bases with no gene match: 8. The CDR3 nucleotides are TGTGCCAGCAGTGCCGGGACAGGGGGACCTCCCGGGGAGCTGTTTTTT. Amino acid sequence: CASSAGTGGPPGELFF.